The following is a T cell receptor beta chain sequence with its context. The entry originates in a study of T cell changes during pregnancy in multiple sclerosis. Some clones are missing from TCRdb's copy, which holds only in-frame ones; the method was immunoSEQ multiplex PCR. The sample records approximately 40,000 clones, around 90% being singletons. CDR3 size: 15 residues. Trimming left V 2 bases short and J 10 bases short, with 16 bases between. The germline V gene has CDR1 SGHDT and CDR2 YYEEEE. This chain links TRBV5-6 with TRBJ1-6; D gene uncertain. The clonotype was recovered from a female donor with multiple sclerosis, enrolled in a pregnancy study. The sample consisted of CD4+ T cells from peripheral blood mononuclear cells, taken in the third trimester of pregnancy. CDR3 DNA sequence: TGTGCCAGCAGCTTTGGAATTAAGGACTACTCACCCCTCCACTTT. This sequence encodes CASSFGIKDYSPLHF.